Following are 20 T cell receptor beta chains from one sample sequenced in a study of shared clonotypes between healthy human individuals. The data were produced by immunoSEQ multiplex PCR, yet TCRdb's version contains in-frame clones alone and is incomplete. The table records roughly 480,000 clones, 79% of them present only once. Sequencing was carried out using PBMCs. The receptors derive from a woman aged 40-49 years in good health. Some clones in this sample may be carry-over from other donors' samples.

The chain combines TRBV12-5 with TRBJ2-3, with 9 bases identical to TRBD2. This CDR3 region has 16 residues. The V segment lost 3 bases and the J segment 4 bases; nucleotides outside the gene matches: 8. CDR1 and CDR2 from the germline V gene are LGHNT and FRNRAP. CDR3 DNA: TGTGCTAGTGGTTTAATATTAGCGGGAGCCCCAGATACGCAGTATTTT. It encodes CASGLILAGAPDTQYF.

A note on this clone: A clone one base away is much larger, so this may be a read error. Here the CDR3 reads CASSYRTVPLRYEQYF. CDR3 nucleotides: TGTGCCAGCAGTTACCGCACAGTGCCCCTCCGCTACGAGCAGTACTTC. V and J are TRBV6-5 and TRBJ2-7; D remains ambiguous. Germline V gene lookup returns CDR1 MNHEY and CDR2 SVGAGI. There are 16 residues in the CDR3. V was clipped by 2 bases and J by 3 bases, with 17 bases between them.

This clone has more than one count but fewer than ten. Given a far larger clone just one base away, this is likely a sequencing read error. The chain links TRBV7-2 to TRBJ1-3, with 10 bases that match TRBD1. The CDR3 sequence is 17 residues long. Per the germline V gene, CDR1 is SGHTA and CDR2 is FQGNSA. For the CDR3, the DNA is TGTGCCAGCAGCGCCCGACAGGGGGCTCTCTCTGGAGACACCATATATTTT. Encoded protein: CASSARQGALSGDTIYF.

V gene TRBV7-2 combines with J gene TRBJ1-5; D uncertain. Germline V CDR1 and CDR2: SGHTA, FQGNSA. The CDR3 runs 13 residues. V dropped 3 bases and J dropped 7 bases, with 10 bases sitting between them. The CDR3 loop is CASSFTGNQPQHF. CDR3 nucleotides: TGTGCCAGCAGCTTCACGGGGAACCAGCCCCAGCATTTT. The full variable domain, in which reference TRBV7-2 and TRBJ1-5 provide the parts outside the CDR3, is GAGVSQSPSNKVTEKGKDVELRCDPISGHTALYWYRQSLGQGLEFLIYFQGNSAPDKSGLPSDRFSAERTGGSVSTLTIQRTQQEDSAVYLCASSFTGNQPQHFGDGTRLSIL.

V usage is TRBV11-2 and J usage is TRBJ2-1; D is perhaps TRBD2 (6 bases). This CDR3 has 15 amino acids. V was pared by 6 bases and J by 4 bases, with 16 bases between. Germline loops: CDR1 SGHAT, CDR2 FQNNGV. The CDR3 coding sequence is TGTGCCAGCAGTACTTCTACGGGAGTTTACAATGAGCAGTTCTTC. This gives the protein CASSTSTGVYNEQFF. Drawing the rest from reference TRBV11-2 and TRBJ2-1, the complete variable domain is EAGVAQSPRYKIIEKRQSVAFWCNPISGHATLYWYQQILGQGPKLLIQFQNNGVVDDSQLPKDRFSAERLKGVDSTLKIQPAKLEDSAVYLCASSTSTGVYNEQFFGPGTRLTVL.

The rearrangement joins TRBV2 to TRBJ2-7; D might be TRBD1 or TRBD2, each matching 5 bases. The ends were cut back, 2 bases at V and 7 bases at J, with 9 bases in the middle. Germline loops: CDR1 SNHLY, CDR2 FYNNEI. The CDR3 is 12 residues long. The CDR3, as DNA: TGTGCCAGCAGTGAACAGGGAGCAGAGCAGTACTTC. Protein product: CASSEQGAEQYF.

This clone was picked up one time. The chain combines TRBV18 with TRBJ2-7, with unresolved D. Trimming removed 1 base from V and 0 bases from J, with 10 bases in between. The V gene's germline CDR1 is KGHSH and CDR2 LQKENI. This CDR3 comprises 15 residues. In DNA form, the CDR3 reads TGTGCCAGCTCACCACGGACCAGGAGCTCCTACGAGCAGTACTTC. This gives the protein CASSPRTRSSYEQYF.

The V gene is TRBV5-1, the J gene TRBJ2-1, with TRBD1 identical over 8 bases. Germline V gene lookup returns CDR1 SGHRS and CDR2 YFSETQ. The CDR3 consists of 14 residues. V lost 5 bases, J lost 9 bases, and 10 bases stayed unmatched. Here the CDR3 DNA reads TGCGCCAGCAGAGGGTGGGGACAGGTAACTGAGCAGTTCTTC. Translation gives CASRGWGQVTEQFF.

Concerning this clone itself: A read error may explain this, as a much larger clone is one base away. This CDR3 is also generated by other DNA sequences in the sample. The chain's CDR3 is CAWSASTDTQYF. The DNA for the CDR3 is TGTGCCTGGAGTGCCAGCACAGATACGCAGTATTTT. The V call is TRBV30, the J call TRBJ2-3; D gene uncertain. Germline CDR1 GTSNPN, CDR2 SVGIG (reference sequence). CDR3 length: 12 residues. V dropped 1 base and J dropped 0 bases, with 2 bases sitting between them. The variable domain in full, with the rest retrieved from reference TRBV30 and TRBJ2-3, is SQTIHQWPATLVQPVGSPLSLECTVEGTSNPNLYWYRQAAGRGLQLLFYSVGIGQISSEVPQNLSASRPQDRQFILSSKKLLLSDSGFYLCAWSASTDTQYFGPGTRLTVL.

The chain links TRBV9 to TRBJ1-5; D is perhaps TRBD1 (5 bases). CDR1 and CDR2 from the germline V gene are SGDLS and YYNGEE. V gave up 4 bases and J gave up 6 bases, with 11 bases separating them. CDR3 length: 13 residues. CDR3 bases: TGTGCCAGCAGCCGAGACCAGGGTCAGCCCCAGCATTTT. Its protein is CASSRDQGQPQHF.

The chain uses TRBV7-9 and TRBJ2-1; 10 bases are a match to TRBD1. V dropped 5 bases and J dropped 1; count of bases not matched to a gene: 11. CDR3 length: 18 residues. Germline loops: CDR1 SEHNR, CDR2 FQNEAQ (reference sequence). DNA for the CDR3: TGTGCCAGCAGCGGACAAAACTGGACAGGGGGTTCCTACAATGAGCAGTTCTTC. It yields the protein CASSGQNWTGGSYNEQFF.

The J gene is TRBJ2-7, the V gene TRBV15, with TRBD1 matching over 8 bases. The germline V gene has CDR1 LNHNV and CDR2 YYDKDF (reference sequence). The CDR3 sequence is 14 residues long. The V gene end was trimmed by 3 bases and the J gene end by 3 bases; junction bases not matched to a gene: 4. The CDR3 coding sequence is TGTGCCACCAGCAGCGGACAGGGTTTCTACGAGCAGTACTTC. Translating it yields CATSSGQGFYEQYF.

This clone was counted only a few times. The J gene is TRBJ2-1, the V gene TRBV6-5, with D possibly matching TRBD2 (7 bases). Trimming cost V 2 bases and J 5 bases, with 16 bases left between them. Germline lookup yields CDR1 MNHEY and CDR2 SVGAGI. The CDR3 length is 16 residues. The CDR3 region has the DNA TGTGCCAGCAGTTACCGAGGGGGGAGGGCTCACAATGAGCAGTTCTTC. It encodes CASSYRGGRAHNEQFF.

About this clone itself: Other DNA sequences within the sample encode an identical CDR3. The rearrangement joins TRBV11-3 to TRBJ2-3; maybe TRBD2 (6 bases). The CDR3 is 11 amino acids. Germline values: CDR1 SGHNT, CDR2 YENEEA. Trimming pared 6 bases from V and 5 bases from J, leaving 6 bases between. The chain's CDR3 is CASSSGDTQYF. In DNA, the CDR3 is TGTGCCAGCAGTAGCGGAGATACGCAGTATTTT.

This chain links TRBV7-6 with TRBJ1-2; a possible D gene is TRBD1 (5 bases). The CDR3 is made up of 14 amino acids. V shed 2 bases and J shed 7 bases, with 14 bases lying between them. Germline values: CDR1 SGHVS, CDR2 FNYEAQ. For the CDR3, the DNA is TGTGCCAGCAGCTTAACCCGAGGGGCTGGTGGCTACACCTTC. Translated: CASSLTRGAGGYTF.

This clone has at least ten counts. This CDR3 is also generated by other DNA sequences in the sample. CDR3 DNA sequence: TGTGCCAGCAGTGGACTAGCGGGAGGGCCAGATACGCAGTATTTT. Amino acids: CASSGLAGGPDTQYF. The genes are TRBV6-1 and TRBJ2-3, with 14 bases fitting TRBD2. Germline V lookup: CDR1 MNHNS, CDR2 SASEGT. Germline trimming cut 4 bases from V and 4 bases from J; bases unmatched to any gene: 1. The CDR3 contains 15 residues.

The chain employs TRBV2 and TRBJ2-5, with 9 bases fitting TRBD2. V shed 0 bases, J shed 5 bases, and the junction held 4 bases outside the gene matches. This CDR3 region has 15 residues. Per germline, CDR1 SNHLY and CDR2 FYNNEI. CDR3 sequence reads: CASSEAAGGGETQYF. The CDR3 DNA sequence: TGTGCCAGCAGTGAAGCGGCGGGAGGGGGGGAGACCCAGTACTTC.

V gene TRBV5-1 combines with J gene TRBJ2-1, with TRBD2 as a possible D gene (6 bases). Germline CDR1 and CDR2: SGHRS and YFSETQ. Deletions cut 0 bases from V and 9 bases from J, with 16 bases between. This CDR3 comprises 15 residues. The CDR3 DNA reads TGCGCCAGCAGCTTGGGGACGGACTACTGGATTGAGCAGTTCTTC. Residues: CASSLGTDYWIEQFF. Full variable domain (outside the CDR3, taken from reference TRBV5-1 and TRBJ2-1): KAGVTQTPRYLIKTRGQQVTLSCSPISGHRSVSWYQQTPGQGLQFLFEYFSETQRNKGNFPGRFSGRQFSNSRSEMNVSTLELGDSALYLCASSLGTDYWIEQFFGPGTRLTVL.

V and J are TRBV9 and TRBJ2-5; 7 nucleotides match TRBD2. Trimming took 4 bases from V and 0 from J; bases not matched to a gene: 12. The CDR3 sequence is 17 residues long. Germline CDR1 and CDR2: SGDLS and YYNGEE. The CDR3 sequence is CASSQSGAVGYQETQYF. Here the CDR3 DNA reads TGTGCCAGCAGCCAAAGCGGGGCGGTGGGGTACCAAGAGACCCAGTACTTC.

The rearrangement uses TRBV19 and TRBJ2-2, with D perhaps TRBD1 or TRBD2 (5 bases each). CDR3 size: 15 residues. Trimming took 10 bases from V and 0 from J, leaving 15 bases between them. Germline CDR1 reads LNHDA; CDR2 reads SQIVND (reference sequence). The CDR3 nucleotides read TGTGCCACCCGAGGGGCCGCCACGAACACCGGGGAGCTGTTTTTT. This gives the protein CATRGAATNTGELFF.